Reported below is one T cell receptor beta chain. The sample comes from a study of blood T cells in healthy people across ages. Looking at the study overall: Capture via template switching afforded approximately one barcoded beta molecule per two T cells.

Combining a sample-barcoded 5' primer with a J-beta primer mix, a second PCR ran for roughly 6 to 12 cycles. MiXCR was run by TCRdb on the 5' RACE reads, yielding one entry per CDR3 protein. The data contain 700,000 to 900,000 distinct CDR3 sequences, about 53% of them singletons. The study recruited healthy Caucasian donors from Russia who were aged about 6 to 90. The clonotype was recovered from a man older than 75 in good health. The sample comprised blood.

The DNA for the CDR3 is TGTGCCAGCAGGATGGAGAGGGGGAGAGATACGCAGTATTTT. It yields the protein CASRMERGRDTQYF. V usage is TRBV28 and J usage is TRBJ2-3, with TRBD1 as a possible D gene (6 bases). The germline V gene encodes CDR1 MDHEN and CDR2 SYDVKM. This CDR3 has 14 amino acids. The V and J ends lost 6 bases and 5 bases respectively, with 15 bases between them.